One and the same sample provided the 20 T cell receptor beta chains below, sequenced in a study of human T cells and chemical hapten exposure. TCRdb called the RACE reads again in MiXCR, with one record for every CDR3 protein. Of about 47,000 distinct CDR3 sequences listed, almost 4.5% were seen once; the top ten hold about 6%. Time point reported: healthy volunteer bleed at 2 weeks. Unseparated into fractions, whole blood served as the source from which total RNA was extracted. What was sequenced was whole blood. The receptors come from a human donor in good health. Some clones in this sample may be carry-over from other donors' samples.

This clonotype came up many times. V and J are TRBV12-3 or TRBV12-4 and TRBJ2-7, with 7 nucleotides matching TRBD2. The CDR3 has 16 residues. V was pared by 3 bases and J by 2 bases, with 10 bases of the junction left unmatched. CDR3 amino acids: CASSFPASGGTYEQYF. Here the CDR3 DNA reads TGTGCCAGCAGTTTCCCGGCTAGCGGAGGGACCTACGAGCAGTACTTC.

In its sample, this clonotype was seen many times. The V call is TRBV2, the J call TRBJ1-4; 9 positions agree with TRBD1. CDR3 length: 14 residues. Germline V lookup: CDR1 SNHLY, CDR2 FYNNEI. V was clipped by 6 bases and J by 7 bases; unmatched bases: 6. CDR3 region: CASRFGQGREKLFF. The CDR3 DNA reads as TGTGCCAGCAGGTTCGGACAGGGGCGTGAAAAACTGTTTTTT.

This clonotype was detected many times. The DNA of the CDR3 is TGTGCCAGCAGACCCTGGGGACAGGGGGCGACTGAAGCTTTCTTT. Translated, it gives CASRPWGQGATEAFF. The chain couples TRBV6-1 to TRBJ1-1; 12 bases align to TRBD1. Germline CDR1 reads MNHNS; CDR2 reads SASEGT. Losses at the gene ends were 6 bases for V and 5 bases for J; bases not matched to a gene: 7. The CDR3 extends over 15 amino acids.

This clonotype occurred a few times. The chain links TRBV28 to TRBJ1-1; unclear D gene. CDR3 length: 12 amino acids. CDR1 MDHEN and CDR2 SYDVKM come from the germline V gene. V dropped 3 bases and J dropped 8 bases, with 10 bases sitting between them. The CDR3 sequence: CASSFSYREAFF. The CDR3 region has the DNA TGTGCCAGCAGTTTCTCTTATCGAGAAGCTTTCTTT.

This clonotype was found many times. CDR3: CASSLWGLSTDTQYF. CDR3 coding DNA: TGTGCCAGCAGCCTCTGGGGCCTCAGCACAGATACGCAGTATTTT. The rearrangement joins TRBV7-2 to TRBJ2-3, with a possible D match to TRBD1 (5 bases). Trimming stripped 5 bases from V and 0 bases from J, with 12 bases between. The CDR3 loop spans 15 amino acids. Germline-derived CDR1 and CDR2 are SGHTA and FQGNSA.

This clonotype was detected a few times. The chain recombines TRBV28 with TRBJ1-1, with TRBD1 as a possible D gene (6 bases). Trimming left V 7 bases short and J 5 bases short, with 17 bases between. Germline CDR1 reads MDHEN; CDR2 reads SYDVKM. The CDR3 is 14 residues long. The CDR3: CASNGTPPRTEAFF. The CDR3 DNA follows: TGTGCCAGCAATGGGACACCGCCGAGGACTGAAGCTTTCTTT.

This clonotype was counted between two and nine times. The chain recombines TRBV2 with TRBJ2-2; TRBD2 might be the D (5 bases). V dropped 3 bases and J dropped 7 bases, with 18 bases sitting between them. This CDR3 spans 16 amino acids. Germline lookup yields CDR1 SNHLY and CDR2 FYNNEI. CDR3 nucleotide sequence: TGTGCCAGCAGTGAGTTTGTTAGCAGCGGAGGCGGGGAGCTGTTTTTT. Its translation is CASSEFVSSGGGELFF.

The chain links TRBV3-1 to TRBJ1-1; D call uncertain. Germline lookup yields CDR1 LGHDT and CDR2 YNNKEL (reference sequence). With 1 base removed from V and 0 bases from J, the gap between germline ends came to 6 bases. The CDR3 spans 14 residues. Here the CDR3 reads CASSQARMNTEAFF. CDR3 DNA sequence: TGTGCCAGCAGCCAAGCCCGGATGAACACTGAAGCTTTCTTT.

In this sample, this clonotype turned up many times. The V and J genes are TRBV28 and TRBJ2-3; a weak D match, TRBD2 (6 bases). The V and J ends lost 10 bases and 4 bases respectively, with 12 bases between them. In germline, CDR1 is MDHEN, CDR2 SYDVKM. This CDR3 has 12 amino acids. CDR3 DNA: TGTGCCATCTCGGGACTTCCAGATACGCAGTATTTT. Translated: CAISGLPDTQYF.

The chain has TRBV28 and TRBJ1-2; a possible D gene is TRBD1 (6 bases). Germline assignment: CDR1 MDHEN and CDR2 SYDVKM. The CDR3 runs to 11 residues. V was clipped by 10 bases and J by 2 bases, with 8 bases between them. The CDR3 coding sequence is TGTGCCATCAGGGGAAACTATGGCTACACCTTC. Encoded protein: CAIRGNYGYTF.

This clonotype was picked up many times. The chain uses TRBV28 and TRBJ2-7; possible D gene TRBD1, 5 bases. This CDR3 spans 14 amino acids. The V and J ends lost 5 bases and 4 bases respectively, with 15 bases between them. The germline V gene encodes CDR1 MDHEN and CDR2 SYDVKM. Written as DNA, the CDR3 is TGTGCCAGCAGTCCTCTGCAGGGTGGGTACGAGCAGTACTTC. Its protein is CASSPLQGGYEQYF.

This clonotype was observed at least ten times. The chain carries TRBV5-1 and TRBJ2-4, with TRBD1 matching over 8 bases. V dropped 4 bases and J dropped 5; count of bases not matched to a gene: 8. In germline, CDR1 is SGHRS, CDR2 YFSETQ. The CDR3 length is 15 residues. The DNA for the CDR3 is TGCGCCAGCAGCACAGACGGGACAGGCGAAAACATTCAGTACTTC. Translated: CASSTDGTGENIQYF.

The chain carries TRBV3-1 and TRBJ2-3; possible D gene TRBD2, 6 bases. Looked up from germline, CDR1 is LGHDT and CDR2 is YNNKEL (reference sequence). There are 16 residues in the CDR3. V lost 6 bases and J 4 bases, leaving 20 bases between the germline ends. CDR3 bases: TGTGCCAGCAGGGACGGGAGTCCAAGGTCCCCAGATACGCAGTATTTT. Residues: CASRDGSPRSPDTQYF.

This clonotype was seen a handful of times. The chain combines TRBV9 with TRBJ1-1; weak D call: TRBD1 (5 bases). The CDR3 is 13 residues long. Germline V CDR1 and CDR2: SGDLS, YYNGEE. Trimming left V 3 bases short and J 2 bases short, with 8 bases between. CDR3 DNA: TGTGCCAGCAGCGGCGGGACCAACACTGAAGCTTTCTTT. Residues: CASSGGTNTEAFF.

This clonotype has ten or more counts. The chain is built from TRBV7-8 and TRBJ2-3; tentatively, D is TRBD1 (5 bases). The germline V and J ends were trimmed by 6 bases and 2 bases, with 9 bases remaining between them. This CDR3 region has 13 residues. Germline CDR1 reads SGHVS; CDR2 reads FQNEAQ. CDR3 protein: CASSRTITDTQYF. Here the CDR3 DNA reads TGTGCCAGCAGTCGGACAATCACAGATACGCAGTATTTT.

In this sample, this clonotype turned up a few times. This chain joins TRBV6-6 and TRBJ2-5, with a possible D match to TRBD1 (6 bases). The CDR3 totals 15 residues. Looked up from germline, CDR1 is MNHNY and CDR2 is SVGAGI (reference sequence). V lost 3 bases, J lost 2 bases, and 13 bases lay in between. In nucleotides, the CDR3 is TGTGCCAGCAGTTATTTTGTGACAGGACAAGAGACCCAGTACTTC. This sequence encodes CASSYFVTGQETQYF.

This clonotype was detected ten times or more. DNA of the CDR3: TGTGCCAGCAGCCACCCGGGCGGGAGTGTGTACGAGCAGTACTTC. Translation gives CASSHPGGSVYEQYF. J is TRBJ2-7 and V is TRBV7-2, with 7 bases identical to TRBD2. V lost 5 bases, J lost 4 bases, and 11 bases stayed unmatched. The length of the CDR3 is 15 residues. Germline assignment: CDR1 SGHTA and CDR2 FQGNSA. The full variable domain, its missing parts supplied by reference TRBV7-2 and TRBJ2-7, is GAGVSQSPSNKVTEKGKDVELRCDPISGHTALYWYRQSLGQGLEFLIYFQGNSAPDKSGLPSDRFSAERTGGSVSTLTIQRTQQEDSAVYLCASSHPGGSVYEQYFGPGTRLTVT.

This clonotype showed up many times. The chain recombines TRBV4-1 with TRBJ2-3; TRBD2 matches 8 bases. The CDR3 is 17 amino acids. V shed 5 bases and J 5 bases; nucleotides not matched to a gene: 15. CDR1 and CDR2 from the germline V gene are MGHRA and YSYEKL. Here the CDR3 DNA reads TGCGCCAGCAGCAACGTGCGTCCCGGGAGGGCCGTAGATACGCAGTATTTT. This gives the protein CASSNVRPGRAVDTQYF.

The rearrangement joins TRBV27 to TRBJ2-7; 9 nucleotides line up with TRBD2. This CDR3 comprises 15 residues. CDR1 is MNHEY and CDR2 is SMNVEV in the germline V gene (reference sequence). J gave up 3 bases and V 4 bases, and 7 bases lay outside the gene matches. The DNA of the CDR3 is TGTGCCAGCAGTTCACCTAGCGGGGCTAGCTACGAGCAGTACTTC. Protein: CASSSPSGASYEQYF.

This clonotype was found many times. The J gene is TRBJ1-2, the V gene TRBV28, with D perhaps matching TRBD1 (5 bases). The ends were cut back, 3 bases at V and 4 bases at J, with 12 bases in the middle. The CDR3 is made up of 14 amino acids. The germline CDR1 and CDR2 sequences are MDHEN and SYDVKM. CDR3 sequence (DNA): TGTGCCAGCAGTTTGTGGGGGGGGACCTATGGCTACACCTTC. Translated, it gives CASSLWGGTYGYTF.